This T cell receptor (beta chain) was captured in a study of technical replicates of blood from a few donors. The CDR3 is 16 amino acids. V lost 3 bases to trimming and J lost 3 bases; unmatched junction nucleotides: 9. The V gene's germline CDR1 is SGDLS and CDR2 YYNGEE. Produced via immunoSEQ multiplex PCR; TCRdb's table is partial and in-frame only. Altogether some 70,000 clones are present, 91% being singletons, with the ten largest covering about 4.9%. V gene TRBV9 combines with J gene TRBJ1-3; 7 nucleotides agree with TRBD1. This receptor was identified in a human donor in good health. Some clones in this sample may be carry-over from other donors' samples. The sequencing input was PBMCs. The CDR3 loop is CASSDQGVDSGNTIYF. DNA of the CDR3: TGTGCCAGCAGCGACCAGGGGGTTGATAGTGGAAACACCATATATTTT.